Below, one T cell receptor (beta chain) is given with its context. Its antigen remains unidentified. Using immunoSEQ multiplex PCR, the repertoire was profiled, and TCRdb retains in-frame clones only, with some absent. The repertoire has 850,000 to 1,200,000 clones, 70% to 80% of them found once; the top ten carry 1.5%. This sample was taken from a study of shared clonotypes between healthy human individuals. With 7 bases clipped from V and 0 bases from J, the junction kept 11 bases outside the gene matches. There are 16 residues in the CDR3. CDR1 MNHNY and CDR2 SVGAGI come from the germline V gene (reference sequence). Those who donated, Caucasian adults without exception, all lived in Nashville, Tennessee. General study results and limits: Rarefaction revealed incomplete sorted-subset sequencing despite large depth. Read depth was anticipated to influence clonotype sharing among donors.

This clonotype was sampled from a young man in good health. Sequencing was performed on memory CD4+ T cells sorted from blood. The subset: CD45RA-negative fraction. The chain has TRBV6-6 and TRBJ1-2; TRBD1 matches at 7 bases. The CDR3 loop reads CASKIQGRKSNYGYTF. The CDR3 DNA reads TGTGCCAGCAAAATACAGGGGCGAAAATCTAACTATGGCTACACCTTC.